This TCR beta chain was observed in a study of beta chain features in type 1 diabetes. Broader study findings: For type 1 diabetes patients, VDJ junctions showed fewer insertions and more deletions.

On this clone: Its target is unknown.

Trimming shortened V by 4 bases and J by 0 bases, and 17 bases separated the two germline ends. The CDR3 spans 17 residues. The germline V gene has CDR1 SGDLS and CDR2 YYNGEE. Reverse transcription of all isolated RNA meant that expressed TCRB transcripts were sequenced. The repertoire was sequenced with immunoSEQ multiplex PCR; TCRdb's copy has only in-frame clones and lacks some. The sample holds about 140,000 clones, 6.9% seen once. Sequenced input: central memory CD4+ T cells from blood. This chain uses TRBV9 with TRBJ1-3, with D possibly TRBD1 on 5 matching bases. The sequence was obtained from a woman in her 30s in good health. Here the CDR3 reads CASSPLGGSSSGNTIYF. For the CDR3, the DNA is TGTGCCAGCAGCCCCCTGGGGGGATCGAGCTCTGGAAACACCATATATTTT.